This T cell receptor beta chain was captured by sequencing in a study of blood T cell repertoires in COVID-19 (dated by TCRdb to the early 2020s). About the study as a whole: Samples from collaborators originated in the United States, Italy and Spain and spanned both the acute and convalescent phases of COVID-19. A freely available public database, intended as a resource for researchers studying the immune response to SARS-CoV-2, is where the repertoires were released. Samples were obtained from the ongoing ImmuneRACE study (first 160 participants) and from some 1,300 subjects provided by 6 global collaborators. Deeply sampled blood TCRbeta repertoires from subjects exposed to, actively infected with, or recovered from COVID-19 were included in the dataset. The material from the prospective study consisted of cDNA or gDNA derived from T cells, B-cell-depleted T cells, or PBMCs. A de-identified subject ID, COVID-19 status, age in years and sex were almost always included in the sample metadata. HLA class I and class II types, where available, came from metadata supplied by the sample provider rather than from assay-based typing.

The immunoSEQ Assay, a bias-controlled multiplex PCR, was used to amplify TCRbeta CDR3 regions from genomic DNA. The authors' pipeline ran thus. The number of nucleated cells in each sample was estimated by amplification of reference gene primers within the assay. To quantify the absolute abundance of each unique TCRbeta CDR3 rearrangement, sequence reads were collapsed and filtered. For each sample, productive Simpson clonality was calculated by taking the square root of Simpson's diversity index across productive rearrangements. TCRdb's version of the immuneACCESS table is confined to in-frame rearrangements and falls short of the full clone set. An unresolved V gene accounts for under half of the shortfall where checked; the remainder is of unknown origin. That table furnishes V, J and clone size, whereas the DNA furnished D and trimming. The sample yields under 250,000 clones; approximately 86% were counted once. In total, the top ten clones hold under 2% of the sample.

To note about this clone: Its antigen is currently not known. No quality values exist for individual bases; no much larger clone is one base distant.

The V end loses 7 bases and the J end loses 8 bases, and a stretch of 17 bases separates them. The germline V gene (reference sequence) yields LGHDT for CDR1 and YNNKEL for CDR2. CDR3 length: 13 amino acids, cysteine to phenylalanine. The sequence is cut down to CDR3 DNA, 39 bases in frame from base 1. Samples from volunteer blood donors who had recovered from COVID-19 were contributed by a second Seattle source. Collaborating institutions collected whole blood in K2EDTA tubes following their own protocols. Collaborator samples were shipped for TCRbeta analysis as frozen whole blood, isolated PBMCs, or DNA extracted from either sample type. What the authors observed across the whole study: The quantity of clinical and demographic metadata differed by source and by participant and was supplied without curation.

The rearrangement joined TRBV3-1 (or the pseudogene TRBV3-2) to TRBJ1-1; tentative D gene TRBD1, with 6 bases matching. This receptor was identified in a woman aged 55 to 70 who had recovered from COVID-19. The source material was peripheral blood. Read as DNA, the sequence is TGTGCCAGCACGCGGGGGGCGCATCGAGAAGCTTTCTTT. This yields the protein CASTRGAHREAFF.